This entry lists 7 T cell receptor beta chains sequenced from one sample in a study of PD-1 blockade in mismatch repair-deficient tumors. Some clones are missing from TCRdb's copy, which holds only in-frame ones; the method was immunoSEQ multiplex PCR. The table has around 37,000 clones, approximately 80% seen once. Sequencing used PBMCs, obtained approximately 41 weeks after starting pembrolizumab. These receptors all stem from an adult with mismatch repair-deficient cancer.

This rearrangement joins TRBV11-1 to TRBJ2-1; 7 bases are a match to TRBD1. The CDR3 has 15 amino acids. The junction had 2 bases not matched to a gene; V was cut back by 2 bases and J by 1 base. Germline V gene lookup returns CDR1 SGHAT and CDR2 FQDESV (reference sequence). CDR3 loop: CASSLRQGSYNEQFF. The CDR3 DNA is TGTGCCAGCAGCTTAAGACAGGGTTCCTACAATGAGCAGTTCTTC. The full variable domain, completed using reference TRBV11-1 and TRBJ2-1, is EAEVAQSPRYKITEKSQAVAFWCDPISGHATLYWYRQILGQGPELLVQFQDESVVDDSQLPKDRFSAERLKGVDSTLKIQPAELGDSAMYLCASSLRQGSYNEQFFGPGTRLTVL.

The rearrangement joins TRBV5-1 to TRBJ1-1; the match to TRBD1 covers 11 bases. The CDR3 runs to 14 residues. Germline values: CDR1 SGHRS, CDR2 YFSETQ. The V segment lost 3 bases and the J segment 4 bases; nucleotides outside the gene matches: 2. CDR3 DNA sequence: TGCGCCAGCAGCTCCGGGACAGGGGGCACTGAAGCTTTCTTT. This gives the protein CASSSGTGGTEAFF.

This clone was found a few times. The chain is built from TRBV27 and TRBJ2-7, with D tentatively TRBD2 (6 bases). The CDR3 is made up of 14 amino acids. The germline V gene has CDR1 MNHEY and CDR2 SMNVEV (reference sequence). Trimming took 2 bases from V and 2 from J, leaving 10 bases between them. CDR3 DNA: TGTGCCAGCAGTTTAGCGGGATCCCCCTACGAGCAGTACTTC. Amino acids: CASSLAGSPYEQYF.

The rearrangement uses TRBV11-2 and TRBJ2-1, with TRBD2 matching 12 bases. V trimming: 6 bases; J trimming: 7 bases; junction bases outside the gene matches: 7. The CDR3 contains 15 residues. In germline, CDR1 is SGHAT, CDR2 FQNNGV. This CDR3 reads CASRPTSGSWNEQFF. CDR3 nucleotides: TGTGCCAGCAGGCCGACTAGCGGGAGTTGGAATGAGCAGTTCTTC.

The chain links TRBV11-2 to TRBJ2-1; a weak D match, TRBD1 (6 bases). Per germline, CDR1 SGHAT and CDR2 FQNNGV. Trimming took off 1 base at V and 4 bases at J, with 17 bases between the two ends. CDR3 length equals 17 residues. CDR3 sequence (DNA): TGTGCCAGCAGCTTAGTGCCCCAGGGGAAGAGATACAATGAGCAGTTCTTC. Translated, it gives CASSLVPQGKRYNEQFF.

The chain recombines TRBV27 with TRBJ2-7; TRBD2 aligns across 12 bases. The CDR3 covers 14 residues. Looked up from germline, CDR1 is MNHEY and CDR2 is SMNVEV (reference sequence). V gave up 5 bases and J gave up 3 bases; unmatched junction bases: 2. The CDR3 here is CASSGTSGFYEQYF. Here the CDR3 DNA reads TGTGCCAGCAGTGGGACTAGCGGGTTCTACGAGCAGTACTTC.

The chain combines TRBV11-2 with TRBJ1-4; D might be TRBD1 (5 bases). V was shortened by 0 bases and J by 8 bases, with 16 bases between the two germline ends. There are 16 residues in the CDR3. From germline, CDR1 is SGHAT and CDR2 FQNNGV. CDR3 in DNA: TGTGCCAGCAGCTTAGATCCAGGAGGGGCCGGGGAAAAACTGTTTTTT. Its protein product is CASSLDPGGAGEKLFF.